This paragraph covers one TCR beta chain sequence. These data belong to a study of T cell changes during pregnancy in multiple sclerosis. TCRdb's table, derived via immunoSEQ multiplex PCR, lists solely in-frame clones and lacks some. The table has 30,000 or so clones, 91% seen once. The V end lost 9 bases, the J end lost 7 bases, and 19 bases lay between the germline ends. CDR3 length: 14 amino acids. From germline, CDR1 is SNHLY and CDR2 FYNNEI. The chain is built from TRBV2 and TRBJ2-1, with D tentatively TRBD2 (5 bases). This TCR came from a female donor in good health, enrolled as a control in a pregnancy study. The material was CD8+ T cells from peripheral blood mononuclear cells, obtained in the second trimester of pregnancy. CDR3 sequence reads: CASGGGRVGNEQFF. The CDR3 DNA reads TGTGCCAGTGGTGGAGGTAGAGTAGGGAATGAGCAGTTCTTC.